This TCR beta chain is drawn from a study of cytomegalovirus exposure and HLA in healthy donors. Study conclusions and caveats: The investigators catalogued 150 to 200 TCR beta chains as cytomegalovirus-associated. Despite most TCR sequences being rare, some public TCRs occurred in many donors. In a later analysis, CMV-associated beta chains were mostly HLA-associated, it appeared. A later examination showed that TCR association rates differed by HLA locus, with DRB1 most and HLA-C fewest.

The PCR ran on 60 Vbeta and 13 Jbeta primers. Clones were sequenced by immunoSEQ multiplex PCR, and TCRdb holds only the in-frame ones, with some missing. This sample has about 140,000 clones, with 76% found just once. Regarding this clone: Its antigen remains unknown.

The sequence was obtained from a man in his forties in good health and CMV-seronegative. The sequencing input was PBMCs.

In nucleotides, the CDR3 is TGTGCCACCAGCAGAGTCAGGACAGCAGAGACCCAGTACTTC. Translating gives CATSRVRTAETQYF. V gene TRBV15 combines with J gene TRBJ2-5; tentative D call: TRBD1 (6 bases). Trimming removed 1 base at V and 4 bases at J, with 10 bases between. The germline V gene has CDR1 LNHNV and CDR2 YYDKDF (reference sequence). This CDR3 is 14 amino acids long.